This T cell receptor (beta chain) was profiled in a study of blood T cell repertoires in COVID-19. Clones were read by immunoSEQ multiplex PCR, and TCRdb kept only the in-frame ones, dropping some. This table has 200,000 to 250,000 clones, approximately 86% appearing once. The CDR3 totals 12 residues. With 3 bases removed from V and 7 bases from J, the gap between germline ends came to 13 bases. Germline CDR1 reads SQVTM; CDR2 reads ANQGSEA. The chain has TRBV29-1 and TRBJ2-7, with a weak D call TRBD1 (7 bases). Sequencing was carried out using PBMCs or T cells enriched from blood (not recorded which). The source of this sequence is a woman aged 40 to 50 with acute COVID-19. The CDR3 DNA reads TGCAGCGTTGATGAGGGGGCGGGGGAGCAGTACTTC. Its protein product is CSVDEGAGEQYF.